This T cell receptor beta chain is drawn from a study of blood T cell repertoires in COVID-19. About the study: COVID-19 samples from acute and convalescent phases originated in the United States, Italy and Spain. PBMCs, B-cell-depleted T cells, or T cells were the source of the cDNA or gDNA that made up the material.

The CDR3 is 14 amino acids. V was cut by 3 bases and J by 4 bases, with 13 bases left in between. The V gene's germline CDR1 is SGHKS and CDR2 YYEKEE (reference sequence). As handled by the study authors: Nucleated cell number was recorded as an estimate derived from reference gene primer amplification. The data were produced by immunoSEQ multiplex PCR, yet TCRdb's version contains in-frame clones alone and is incomplete. Clone size and V and J calls were adopted from that table, with D and trimming inferred from the DNA. The sample has 70,000 to 80,000 clones; over 75% are singletons. The sequenced sample consisted of peripheral blood. The V and J genes are TRBV5-5 and TRBJ1-2, with D possibly matching TRBD1 (6 bases). The origin of this receptor is a man aged 50 or older with acute or convalescent COVID-19. This CDR3 is CASSSDRFSYGYTF. The CDR3 DNA is TGTGCCAGCAGCTCCGACAGGTTTAGCTATGGCTACACCTTC. The variable domain in full, completed from reference TRBV5-5 and TRBJ1-2, reads DAGVTQSPTHLIKTRGQQVTLRCSPISGHKSVSWYQQVLGQGPQFIFQYYEKEERGRGNFPDRFSARQFPNYSSELNVNALLLGDSALYLCASSSDRFSYGYTFGSGTRLTVV.